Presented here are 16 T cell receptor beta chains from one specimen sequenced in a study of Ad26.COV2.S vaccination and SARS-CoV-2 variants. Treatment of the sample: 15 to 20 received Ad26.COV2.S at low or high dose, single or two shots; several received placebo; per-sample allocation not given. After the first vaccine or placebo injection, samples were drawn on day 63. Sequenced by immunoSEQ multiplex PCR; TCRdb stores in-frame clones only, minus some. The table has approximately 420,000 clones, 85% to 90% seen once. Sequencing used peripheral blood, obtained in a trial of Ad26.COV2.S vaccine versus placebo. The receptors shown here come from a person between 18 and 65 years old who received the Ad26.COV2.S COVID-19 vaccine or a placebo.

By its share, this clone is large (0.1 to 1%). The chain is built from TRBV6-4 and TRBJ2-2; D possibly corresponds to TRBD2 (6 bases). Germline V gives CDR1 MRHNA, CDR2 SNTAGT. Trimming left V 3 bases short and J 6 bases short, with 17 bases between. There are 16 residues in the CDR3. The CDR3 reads CASSESAREVAGELFF. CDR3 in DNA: TGTGCCAGCAGTGAATCGGCCAGGGAGGTTGCCGGGGAGCTGTTTTTT.

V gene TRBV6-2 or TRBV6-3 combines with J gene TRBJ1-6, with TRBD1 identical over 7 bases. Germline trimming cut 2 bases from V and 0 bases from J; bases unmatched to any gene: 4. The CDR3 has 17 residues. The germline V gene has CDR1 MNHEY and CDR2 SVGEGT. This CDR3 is CASSYETGSSYNSPLHF. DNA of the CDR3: TGTGCCAGCAGTTACGAGACAGGGAGCTCCTATAATTCACCCCTCCACTTT.

The CDR3 DNA reads as TGTGCCAGCAGTGAGGGCAGAAGCTCCTACGAGCAGTACTTC. Encoded protein: CASSEGRSSYEQYF. V usage is TRBV2 and J usage is TRBJ2-7; D not resolved. The CDR3 spans 14 residues. Per germline, CDR1 SNHLY and CDR2 FYNNEI. Deletions cut 3 bases from V and 0 bases from J, with 9 bases between.

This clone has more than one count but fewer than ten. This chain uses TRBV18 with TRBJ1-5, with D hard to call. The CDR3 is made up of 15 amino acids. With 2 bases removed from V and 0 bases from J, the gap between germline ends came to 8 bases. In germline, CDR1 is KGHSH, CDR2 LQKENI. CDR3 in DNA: TGTGCCAGCTCACCAGGGATCGATAGCAATCAGCCCCAGCATTTT. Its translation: CASSPGIDSNQPQHF. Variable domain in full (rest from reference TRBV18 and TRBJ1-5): NAGVMQNPRHLVRRRGQEARLRCSPMKGHSHVYWYRQLPEEGLKFMVYLQKENIIDESGMPKERFSAEFPKEGPSILRIQQVVRGDSAAYFCASSPGIDSNQPQHFGDGTRLSIL.

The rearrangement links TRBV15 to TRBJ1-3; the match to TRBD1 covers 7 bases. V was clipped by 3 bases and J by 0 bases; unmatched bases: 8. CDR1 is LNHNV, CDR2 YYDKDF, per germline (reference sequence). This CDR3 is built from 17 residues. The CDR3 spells CATSRLTGLLSGNTIYF. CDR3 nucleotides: TGTGCCACCAGCAGGCTGACAGGGCTCCTCTCTGGAAACACCATATATTTT.

CDR3 bases: TGTGCCTGGAGTGCGGGTAGTCACCAGCCCCAGCATTTT. Its translation is CAWSAGSHQPQHF. The V gene is TRBV30, the J gene TRBJ1-5; D is undetermined. The length of the CDR3 is 13 residues. V lost 1 base to trimming and J lost 7 bases, with 11 bases between them. Germline loops: CDR1 GTSNPN, CDR2 SVGIG (reference sequence).

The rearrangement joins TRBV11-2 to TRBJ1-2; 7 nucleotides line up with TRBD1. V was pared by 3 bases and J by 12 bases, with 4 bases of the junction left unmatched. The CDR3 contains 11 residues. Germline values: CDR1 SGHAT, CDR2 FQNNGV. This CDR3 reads CASSLEGGNTF. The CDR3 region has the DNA TGTGCCAGCAGCTTGGAAGGGGGCAACACCTTC.

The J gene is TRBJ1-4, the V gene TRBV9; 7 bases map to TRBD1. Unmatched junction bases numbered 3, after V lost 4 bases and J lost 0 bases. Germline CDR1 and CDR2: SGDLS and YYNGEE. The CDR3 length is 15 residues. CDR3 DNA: TGTGCCAGCAGCCGGGACAGCGCAACTAATGAAAAACTGTTTTTT. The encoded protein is CASSRDSATNEKLFF.

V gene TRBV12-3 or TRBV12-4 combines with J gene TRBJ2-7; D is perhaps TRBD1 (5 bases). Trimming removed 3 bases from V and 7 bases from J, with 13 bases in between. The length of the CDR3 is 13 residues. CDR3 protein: CASSLGPFLEQYF. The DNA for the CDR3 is TGTGCCAGCAGTTTGGGGCCGTTTTTGGAGCAGTACTTC.

The CDR3 region is CASSSPGPRNSPLHF. CDR3 nucleotides: TGTGCCAGTAGTTCACCAGGCCCTAGGAATTCACCCCTCCACTTT. This chain joins TRBV19 and TRBJ1-6; D is ambiguous. V lost 5 bases and J lost 7, with 15 bases in between. Germline V CDR1 and CDR2: LNHDA, SQIVND (reference sequence). The CDR3 has 15 amino acids.

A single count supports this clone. The CDR3 reads CASSLQAGGGTDTQYF. The CDR3 DNA follows: TGTGCCAGCAGCCTTCAGGCGGGGGGGGGCACAGATACGCAGTATTTT. The chain employs TRBV3-1 (or the pseudogene TRBV3-2) and TRBJ2-3, with TRBD2 matching 9 bases. V shed 4 bases, J shed 1 base, and the junction held 6 bases outside the gene matches. This CDR3 is 16 amino acids long. From germline, CDR1 is LGHDT and CDR2 YNNKEL (reference sequence).

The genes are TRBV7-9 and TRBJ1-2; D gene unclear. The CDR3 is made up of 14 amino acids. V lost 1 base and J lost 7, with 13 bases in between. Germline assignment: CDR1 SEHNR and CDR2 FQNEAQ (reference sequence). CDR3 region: CASSLGVDSRGYTF. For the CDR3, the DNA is TGTGCCAGCAGCTTAGGAGTAGACTCTCGTGGCTACACCTTC.

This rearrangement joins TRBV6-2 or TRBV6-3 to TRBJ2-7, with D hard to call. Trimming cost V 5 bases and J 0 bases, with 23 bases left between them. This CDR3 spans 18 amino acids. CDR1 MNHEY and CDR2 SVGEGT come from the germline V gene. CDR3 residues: CASSHPEVHPAISYEQYF. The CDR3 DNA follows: TGTGCCAGCAGTCACCCCGAAGTGCATCCAGCGATCTCCTACGAGCAGTACTTC.

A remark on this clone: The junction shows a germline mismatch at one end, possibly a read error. The CDR3 is CASNGGYQQYF. CDR3 nucleotides: TGTGCCAGCAACGGGGGCTACCAGCAGTACTTC. The chain recombines TRBV6-5 with TRBJ2-7; D is tentatively TRBD1 or TRBD2 (6 bases each). CDR1 MNHEY and CDR2 SVGAGI come from the germline V gene. This CDR3 spans 11 amino acids.

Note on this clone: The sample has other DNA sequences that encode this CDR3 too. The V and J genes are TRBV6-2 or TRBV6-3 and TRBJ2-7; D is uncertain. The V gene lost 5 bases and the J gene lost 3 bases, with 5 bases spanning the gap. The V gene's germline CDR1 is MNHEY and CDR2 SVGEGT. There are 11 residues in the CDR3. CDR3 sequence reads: CASSLGYEQYF. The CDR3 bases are TGTGCCAGCAGTCTGGGCTACGAGCAGTACTTC.

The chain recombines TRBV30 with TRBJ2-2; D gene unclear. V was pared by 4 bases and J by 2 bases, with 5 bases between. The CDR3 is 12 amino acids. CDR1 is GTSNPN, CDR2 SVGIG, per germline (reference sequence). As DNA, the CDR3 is TGTGCCTGGAAGGGCAACACCGGGGAGCTGTTTTTT. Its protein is CAWKGNTGELFF.